This T cell receptor beta chain came from a study of T cell repertoires in cytomegalovirus infection. At the level of the study: HLA-B-restricted CMV epitopes that are well studied were used alongside recently identified HLA-C-restricted ones. An indication of both CMV infection and matching HLA type came from public TCR beta signatures.

TCRdb reanalysed the reads using MiXCR and keeps one entry per CDR3 protein. There are roughly 69,000 distinct CDR3 sequences in the sample; about 27% occur only once, and roughly three fifths lies in the top ten. The V gene's germline CDR1 is DFQATT and CDR2 SNEGSKA (reference sequence). The CDR3 has 15 residues. Between the trimmed V and J ends, which lost 6 bases and 5 bases, there was a span of 21 bases. Study-wide points: Dominant in the ex vivo response were TCR beta clonotypes restricted by HLA-C and specific for CMV. Accumulated public TCR beta family frequency recognized individuals carrying CMV together with the relevant HLA.

In the case of this clonotype: As yet, its antigen is unknown.

V gene TRBV20-1 combines with J gene TRBJ2-3; a weak D match, TRBD2 (6 bases). Sequencing used CD8+ T cells from cultured PBMCs, obtained from culture after CMV antigen stimulation. This TCR derives from a human donor in good health (CMV status not recorded). Some clones in this sample may be carry-over from other donors' samples. In DNA, the CDR3 is TGCAGTGCGGAGCCCACCGGGGGATCGGGAGATACGCAGTATTTT. Its translation: CSAEPTGGSGDTQYF.